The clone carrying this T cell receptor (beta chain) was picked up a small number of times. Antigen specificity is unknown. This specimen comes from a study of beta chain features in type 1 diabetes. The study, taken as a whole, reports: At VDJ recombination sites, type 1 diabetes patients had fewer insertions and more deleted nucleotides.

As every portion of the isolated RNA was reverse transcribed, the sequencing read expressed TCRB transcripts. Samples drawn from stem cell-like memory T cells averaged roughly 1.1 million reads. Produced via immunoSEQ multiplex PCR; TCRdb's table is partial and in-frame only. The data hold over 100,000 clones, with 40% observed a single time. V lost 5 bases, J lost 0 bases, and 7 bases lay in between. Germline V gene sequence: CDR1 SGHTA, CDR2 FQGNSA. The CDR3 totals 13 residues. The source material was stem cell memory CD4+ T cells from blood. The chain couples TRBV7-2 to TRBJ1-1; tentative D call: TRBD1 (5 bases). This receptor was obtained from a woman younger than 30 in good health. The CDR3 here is CASSQQVNTEAFF. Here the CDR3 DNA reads TGTGCCAGCAGCCAACAGGTGAACACTGAAGCTTTCTTT.